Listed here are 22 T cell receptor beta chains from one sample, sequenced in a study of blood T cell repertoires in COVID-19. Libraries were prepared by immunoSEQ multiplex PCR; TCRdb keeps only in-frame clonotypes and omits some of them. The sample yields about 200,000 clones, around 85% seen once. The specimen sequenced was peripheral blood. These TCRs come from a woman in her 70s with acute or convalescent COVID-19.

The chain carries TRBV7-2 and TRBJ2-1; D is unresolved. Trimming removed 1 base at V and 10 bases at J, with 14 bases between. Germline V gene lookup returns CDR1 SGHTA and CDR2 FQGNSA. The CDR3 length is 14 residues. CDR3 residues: CASSLDPLPREQFF. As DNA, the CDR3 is TGTGCCAGCAGCTTAGATCCCCTCCCGAGGGAGCAGTTCTTC.

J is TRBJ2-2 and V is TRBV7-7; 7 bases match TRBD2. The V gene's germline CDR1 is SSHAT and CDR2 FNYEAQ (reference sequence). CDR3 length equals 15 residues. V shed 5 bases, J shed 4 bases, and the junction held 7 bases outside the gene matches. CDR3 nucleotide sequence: TGTGCCAGCAGCCCCTTAGCGGGTGGCACCGGGGAGCTGTTTTTT. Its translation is CASSPLAGGTGELFF. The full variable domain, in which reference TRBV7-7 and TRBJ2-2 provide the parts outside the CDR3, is GAGVSQSPRYKVTKRGQDVTLRCDPISSHATLYWYQQALGQGPEFLTYFNYEAQPDKSGLPSDRFSAERPEGSISTLTIQRTEQRDSAMYRCASSPLAGGTGELFFGEGSRLTVL.

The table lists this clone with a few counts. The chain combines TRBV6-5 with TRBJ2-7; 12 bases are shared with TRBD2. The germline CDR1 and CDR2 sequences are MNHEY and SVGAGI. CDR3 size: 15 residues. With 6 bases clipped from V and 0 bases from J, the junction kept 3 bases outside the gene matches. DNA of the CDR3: TGTGCCAGCAGACTAGCGGGAGGAGGCTCCTACGAGCAGTACTTC. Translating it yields CASRLAGGGSYEQYF.

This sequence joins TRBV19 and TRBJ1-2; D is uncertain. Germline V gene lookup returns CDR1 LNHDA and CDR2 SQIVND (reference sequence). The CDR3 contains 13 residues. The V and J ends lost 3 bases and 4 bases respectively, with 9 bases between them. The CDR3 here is CASSISGIYGYTF. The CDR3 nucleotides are TGTGCCAGTAGTATTAGCGGGATCTATGGCTACACCTTC.

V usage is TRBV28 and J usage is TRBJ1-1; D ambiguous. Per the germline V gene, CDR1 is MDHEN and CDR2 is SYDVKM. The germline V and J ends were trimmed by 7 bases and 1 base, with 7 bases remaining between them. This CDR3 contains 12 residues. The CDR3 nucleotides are TGTGCCAGCATTCACAGGAACACTGAAGCTTTCTTT. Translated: CASIHRNTEAFF.

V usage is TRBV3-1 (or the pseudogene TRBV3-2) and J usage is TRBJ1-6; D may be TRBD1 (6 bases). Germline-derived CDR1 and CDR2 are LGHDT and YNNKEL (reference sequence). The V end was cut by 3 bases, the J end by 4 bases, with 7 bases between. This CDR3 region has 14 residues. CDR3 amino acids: CASSQDRYNSPLHF. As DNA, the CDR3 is TGTGCCAGCAGCCAGGACAGATATAATTCACCCCTCCACTTT.

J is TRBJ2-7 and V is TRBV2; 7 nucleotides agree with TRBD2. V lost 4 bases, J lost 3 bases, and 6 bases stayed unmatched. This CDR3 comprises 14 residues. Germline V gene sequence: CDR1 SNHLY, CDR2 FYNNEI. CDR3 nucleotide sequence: TGTGCCAGCAGTGTGGGGAGGGGCGGCTACGAGCAGTACTTC. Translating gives CASSVGRGGYEQYF.

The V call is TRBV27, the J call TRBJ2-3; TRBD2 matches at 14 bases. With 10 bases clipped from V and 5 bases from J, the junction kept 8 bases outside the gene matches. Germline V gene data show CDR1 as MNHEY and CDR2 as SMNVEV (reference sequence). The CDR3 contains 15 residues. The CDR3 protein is CATRLAGGQGDTQYF. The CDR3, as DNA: TGTGCCACGCGACTAGCGGGAGGGCAGGGAGATACGCAGTATTTT.

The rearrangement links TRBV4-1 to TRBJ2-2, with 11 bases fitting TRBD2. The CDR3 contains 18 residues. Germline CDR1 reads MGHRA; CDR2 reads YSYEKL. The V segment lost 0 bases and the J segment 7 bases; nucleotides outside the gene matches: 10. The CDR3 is CASSQDRLAGPLGGELFF. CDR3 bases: TGCGCCAGCAGCCAAGATCGACTAGCGGGGCCCTTGGGCGGGGAGCTGTTTTTT.

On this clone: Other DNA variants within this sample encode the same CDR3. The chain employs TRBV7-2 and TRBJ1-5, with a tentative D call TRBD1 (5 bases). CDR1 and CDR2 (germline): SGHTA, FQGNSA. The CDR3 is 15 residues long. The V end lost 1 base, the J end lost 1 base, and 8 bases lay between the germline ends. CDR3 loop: CASSLDRGSNQPQHF. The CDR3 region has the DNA TGTGCCAGCAGCTTAGATCGGGGGAGCAATCAGCCCCAGCATTTT.

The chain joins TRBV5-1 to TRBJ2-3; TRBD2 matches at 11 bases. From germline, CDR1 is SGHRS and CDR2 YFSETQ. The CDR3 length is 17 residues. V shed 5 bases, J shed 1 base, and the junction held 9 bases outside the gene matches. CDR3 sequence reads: CASSPLAGGSGTDTQYF. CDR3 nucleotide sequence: TGCGCCAGCAGTCCATTAGCGGGGGGGTCCGGCACAGATACGCAGTATTTT.

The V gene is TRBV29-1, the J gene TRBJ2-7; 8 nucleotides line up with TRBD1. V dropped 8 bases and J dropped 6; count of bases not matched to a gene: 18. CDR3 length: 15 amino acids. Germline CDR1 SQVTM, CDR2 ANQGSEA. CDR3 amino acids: CSPKGQGLDAGEQYF. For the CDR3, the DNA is TGCAGCCCGAAAGGACAGGGTCTAGATGCGGGCGAGCAGTACTTC.

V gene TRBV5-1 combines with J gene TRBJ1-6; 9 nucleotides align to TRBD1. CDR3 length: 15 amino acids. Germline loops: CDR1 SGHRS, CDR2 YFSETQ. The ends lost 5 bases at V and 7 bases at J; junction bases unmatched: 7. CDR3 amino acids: CASRHRTGENSPLHF. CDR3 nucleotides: TGCGCCAGCAGACACCGGACAGGGGAGAATTCACCCCTCCACTTT.

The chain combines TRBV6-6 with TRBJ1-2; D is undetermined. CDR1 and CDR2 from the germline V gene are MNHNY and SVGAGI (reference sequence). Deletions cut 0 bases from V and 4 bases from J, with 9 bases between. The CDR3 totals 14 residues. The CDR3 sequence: CASSYSPGSYGYTF. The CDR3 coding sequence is TGTGCCAGCAGTTACTCGCCGGGGTCCTATGGCTACACCTTC.

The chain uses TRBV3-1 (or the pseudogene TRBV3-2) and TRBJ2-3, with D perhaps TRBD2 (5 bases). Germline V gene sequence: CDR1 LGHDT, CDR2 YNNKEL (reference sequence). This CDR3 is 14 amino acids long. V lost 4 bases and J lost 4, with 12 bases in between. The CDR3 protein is CASSLRTGADTQYF. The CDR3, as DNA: TGTGCCAGCAGCCTACGGACTGGGGCAGATACGCAGTATTTT.

The CDR3 nucleotides are TGCGCCAGCAGCCGTGGGGGGGACCAGTCTTATGGCTACACCTTC. This gives the protein CASSRGGDQSYGYTF. This chain connects TRBV5-1 to TRBJ1-2; tentatively, D is TRBD1 (5 bases). The CDR3 loop spans 15 amino acids. V lost 4 bases and J 5 bases, leaving 18 bases between the germline ends. CDR1 and CDR2 (germline): SGHRS, YFSETQ. The full variable domain, in which reference TRBV5-1 and TRBJ1-2 provide the parts outside the CDR3, is KAGVTQTPRYLIKTRGQQVTLSCSPISGHRSVSWYQQTPGQGLQFLFEYFSETQRNKGNFPGRFSGRQFSNSRSEMNVSTLELGDSALYLCASSRGGDQSYGYTFGSGTRLTVV.

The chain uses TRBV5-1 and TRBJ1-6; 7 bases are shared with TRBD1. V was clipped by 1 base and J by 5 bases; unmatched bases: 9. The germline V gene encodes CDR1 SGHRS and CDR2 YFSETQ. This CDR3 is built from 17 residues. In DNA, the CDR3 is TGCGCCAGCAGCTTGTTGGCCAGGGGGGTACATAATTCACCCCTCCACTTT. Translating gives CASSLLARGVHNSPLHF.

CDR3 nucleotides: TGTGCCAGCTCGAACCGACAGGCGGGGGGTGAAAAACTGTTTTTT. Protein product: CASSNRQAGGEKLFF. The J gene is TRBJ1-4, the V gene TRBV18; maybe TRBD1 (6 bases). Trimming shortened V by 6 bases and J by 7 bases, and 18 bases separated the two germline ends. Germline CDR1 and CDR2: KGHSH and LQKENI. The CDR3 has 15 residues.

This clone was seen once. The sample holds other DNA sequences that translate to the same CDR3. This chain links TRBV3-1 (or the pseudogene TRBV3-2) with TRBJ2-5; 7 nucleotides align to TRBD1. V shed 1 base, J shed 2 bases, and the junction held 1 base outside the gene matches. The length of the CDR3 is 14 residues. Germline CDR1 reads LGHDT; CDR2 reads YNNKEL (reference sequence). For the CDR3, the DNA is TGTGCCAGCAGCCAAGGCAGGGGGCAAGAGACCCAGTACTTC. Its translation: CASSQGRGQETQYF.

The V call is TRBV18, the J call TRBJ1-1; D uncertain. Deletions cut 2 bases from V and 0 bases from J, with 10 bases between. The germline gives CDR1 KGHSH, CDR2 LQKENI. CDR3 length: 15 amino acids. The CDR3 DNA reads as TGTGCCAGCTCACCAGGGAGGCAGATGAACACTGAAGCTTTCTTT. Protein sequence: CASSPGRQMNTEAFF.

DNA of the CDR3: TGCGCCAGCAGAGTACAGGGGAATGTAGGCTATGGCTACACCTTC. This gives the protein CASRVQGNVGYGYTF. The V and J genes are TRBV10-2 and TRBJ1-2, with 7 bases identical to TRBD1. This CDR3 has 15 residues. With 6 bases clipped from V and 4 bases from J, the junction kept 11 bases outside the gene matches. The germline gives CDR1 WSHSY, CDR2 SAAADI.

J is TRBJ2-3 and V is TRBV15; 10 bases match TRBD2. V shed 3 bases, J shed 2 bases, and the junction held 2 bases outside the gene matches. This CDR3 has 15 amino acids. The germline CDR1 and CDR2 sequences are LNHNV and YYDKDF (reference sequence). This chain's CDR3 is CATSSGTSVTDTQYF. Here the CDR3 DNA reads TGTGCCACCAGCAGCGGGACTAGCGTCACAGATACGCAGTATTTT.